Sequencing of this TCR beta chain was carried out in a study of T-cell memory formation after mild COVID-19. MiXCR, run by TCRdb on the 5' RACE reads, gives a single entry per CDR3 protein. This table has about 130,000 distinct CDR3 sequences, over 15% appearing once. This sequence was found in a man aged 18 to 29 who had mild COVID-19 (a few samples of this study predate the infection). Cell type and time point are not known. Source material: PBMCs or a T cell subset sorted from them (not recorded which).

The CDR3 loop is CASSSRSGGDQFF. CDR3 in DNA: TGTGCCAGCAGCTCCCGGTCAGGGGGCGATCAGTTCTTC. This sequence joins TRBV7-9 and TRBJ2-1, with TRBD1 matching 8 bases. The CDR3 length is 13 residues. CDR1 SEHNR and CDR2 FQNEAQ come from the germline V gene (reference sequence). The V and J ends lost 4 bases and 13 bases, in that order; junction bases with no gene match: 9.